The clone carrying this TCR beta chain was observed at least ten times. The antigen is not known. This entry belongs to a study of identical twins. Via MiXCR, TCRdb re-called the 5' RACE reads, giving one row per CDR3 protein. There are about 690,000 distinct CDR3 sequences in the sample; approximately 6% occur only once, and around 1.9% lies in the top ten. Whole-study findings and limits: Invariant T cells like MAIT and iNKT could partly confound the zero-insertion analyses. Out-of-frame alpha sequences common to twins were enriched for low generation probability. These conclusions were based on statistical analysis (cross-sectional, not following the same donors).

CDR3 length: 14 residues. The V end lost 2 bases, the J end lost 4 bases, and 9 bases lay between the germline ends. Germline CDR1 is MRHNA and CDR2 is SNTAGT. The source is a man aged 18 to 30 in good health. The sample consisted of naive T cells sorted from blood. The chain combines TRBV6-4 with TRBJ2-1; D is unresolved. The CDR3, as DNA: TGTGCCAGCAGTGACCTCGACGGTTACAATGAGCAGTTCTTC. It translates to CASSDLDGYNEQFF.